The present TCR beta chain was sequenced within a study of T-cell memory formation after mild COVID-19. Study overall: TCR clusters were mostly confined to one donor each.

TCRdb re-derived calls from the 5' RACE reads in MiXCR, one entry per CDR3 protein. Seen here are over 350,000 distinct CDR3 sequences, 16% observed once, and the top ten hold 20% to 25%. Study-level points and caveats: CD4+ contracting clones lay mainly in CM and EM, CD8+ ones in EMRA. Clones that contracted from day 15 to 85 had balanced CD4/CD8; later expanders were CD4+ biased.

This clonotype was picked up a small number of times. Its antigen is not known. Germline assignment: CDR1 SGHVS and CDR2 FQNEAQ. Germline trimming cut 4 bases from V and 0 bases from J; bases unmatched to any gene: 3. CDR3 length equals 16 residues. The sample consisted of PBMCs or a T cell subset sorted from them (not recorded which). The receptor was derived from a man aged 18 to 29 who had mild COVID-19 (a few samples of this study predate the infection). Cell type and time point are not known. The gene calls are TRBV7-8 and TRBJ2-6, with 7 positions matching TRBD1. In nucleotides, the CDR3 is TGTGCCAGCAGCTCAGGGGGTGCCTCTGGGGCCAACGTCCTGACTTTC. It codes for CASSSGGASGANVLTF.